The present entry profiles one T cell receptor beta chain with its context. At one end the junction does not follow the germline gene, possibly because of a read error. The data are from a study of shared clonotypes between healthy human individuals. Data came from immunoSEQ multiplex PCR; TCRdb stores just in-frame clones and leaves some out. Of about 1.5 million clones in the sample, around 97% were seen once. Specimen: naive CD4+ T cells sorted from blood. The subset was: CD45RA+ positively selected. This clonotype originated in a man younger than 40 in good health.

The CDR3 DNA is TGTGCTAGCAGCTCCGTGGCGAGCGGGAGTCCGGGTGAGCAGTTCTTC. This encodes CASSSVASGSPGEQFF. The rearrangement links TRBV7-7 to TRBJ2-1, with 8 nucleotides matching TRBD2. The CDR3 spans 16 residues. In germline, CDR1 is SSHAT, CDR2 FNYEAQ (reference sequence).